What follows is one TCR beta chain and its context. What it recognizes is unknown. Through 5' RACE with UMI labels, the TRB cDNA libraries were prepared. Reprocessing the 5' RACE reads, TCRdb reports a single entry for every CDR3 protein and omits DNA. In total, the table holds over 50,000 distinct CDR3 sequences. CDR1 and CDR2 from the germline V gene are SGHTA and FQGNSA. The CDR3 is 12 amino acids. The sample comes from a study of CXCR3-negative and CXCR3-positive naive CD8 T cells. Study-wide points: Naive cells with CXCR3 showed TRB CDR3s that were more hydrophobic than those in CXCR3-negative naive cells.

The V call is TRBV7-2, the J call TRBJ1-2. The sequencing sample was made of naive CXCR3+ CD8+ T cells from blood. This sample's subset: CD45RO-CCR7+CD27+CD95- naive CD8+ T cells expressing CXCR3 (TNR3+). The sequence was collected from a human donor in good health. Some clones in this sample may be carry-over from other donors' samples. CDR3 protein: CASSLGMDGYTF.